Listed here is a single T cell receptor beta chain. The junction shows a germline mismatch at one end, possibly a read error. The data were taken from a study of shared T cell receptors in the human thymus. Clones were read by immunoSEQ multiplex PCR, and TCRdb kept only the in-frame ones, dropping some. The sample carries hundreds of thousands of clones, around three quarters recorded once. Per germline, CDR1 SEHNR and CDR2 FQNEAQ (reference sequence). This CDR3 region has 11 residues. This sample also belongs to another study, concerning human thymus T cells. That report notes: Thymic samples were excised during corrective heart operations. Within thymic and blood repertoires, V and J gene usage appeared to be biased. Reports from related research described highly overlapping thymic repertoires among unrelated individuals.

The rearrangement joins TRBV7-9 to TRBJ2-2; D is possibly TRBD2 (6 bases). The clonotype comes from a boy younger than two with a congenital heart defect. Material for sequencing was thymocytes. For the CDR3, the DNA is TGCGCCTGGGGGGACACCGGGGAGCTGTTTTTT. As protein: CAWGDTGELFF.